The present entry profiles one T cell receptor beta chain with its context. No antigen is known for it. This sample was included in a study of beta chain features in type 1 diabetes. Whole-study findings and limits: There was a possibility that cDNA sequencing over-represented cells with high TCR expression.

As every portion of the isolated RNA was reverse transcribed, the sequencing read expressed TCRB transcripts. Only in-frame clones appear in the TCRdb table, and some are missing; sequencing was by immunoSEQ multiplex PCR. The table has 310,000 or so clones, approximately 8% seen once. Germline V gene data show CDR1 as SQVTM and CDR2 as ANQGSEA. This CDR3 is built from 15 residues. V dropped 4 bases and J dropped 0 bases, with 15 bases sitting between them. Source material: central memory CD4+ T cells from blood. The chain recombines TRBV29-1 with TRBJ1-1; D is uncertain. This receptor was identified in a young woman in good health. The CDR3 spells CSVGGSPKMNTEAFF. CDR3 in DNA: TGCAGCGTTGGAGGGAGCCCAAAGATGAACACTGAAGCTTTCTTT.